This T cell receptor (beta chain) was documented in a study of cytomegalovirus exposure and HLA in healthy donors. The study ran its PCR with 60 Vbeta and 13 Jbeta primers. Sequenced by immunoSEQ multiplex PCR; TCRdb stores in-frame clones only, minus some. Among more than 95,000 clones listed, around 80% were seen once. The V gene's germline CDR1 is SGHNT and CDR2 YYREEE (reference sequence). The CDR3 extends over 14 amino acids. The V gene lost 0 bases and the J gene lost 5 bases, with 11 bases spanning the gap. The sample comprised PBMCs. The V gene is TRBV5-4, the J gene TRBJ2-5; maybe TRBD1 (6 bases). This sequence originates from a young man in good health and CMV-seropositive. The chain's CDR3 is CASSLEGDYETQYF. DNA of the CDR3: TGTGCCAGCAGCTTGGAGGGGGATTACGAGACCCAGTACTTC.